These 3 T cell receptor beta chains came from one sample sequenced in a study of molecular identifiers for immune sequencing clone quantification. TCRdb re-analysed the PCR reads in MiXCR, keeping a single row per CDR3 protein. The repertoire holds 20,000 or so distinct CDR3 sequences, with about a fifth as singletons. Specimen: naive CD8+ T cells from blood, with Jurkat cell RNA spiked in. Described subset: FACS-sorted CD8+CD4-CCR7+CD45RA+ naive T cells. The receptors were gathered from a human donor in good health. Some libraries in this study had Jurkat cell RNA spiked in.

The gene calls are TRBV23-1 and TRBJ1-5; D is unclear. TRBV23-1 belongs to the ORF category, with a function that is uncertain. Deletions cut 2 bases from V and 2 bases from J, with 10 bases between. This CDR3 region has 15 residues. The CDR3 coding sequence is TGCGCCAGCAGTCAAGCTTCACGACGCAATCAGCCCCAGCATTTT. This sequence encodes CASSQASRRNQPQHF.

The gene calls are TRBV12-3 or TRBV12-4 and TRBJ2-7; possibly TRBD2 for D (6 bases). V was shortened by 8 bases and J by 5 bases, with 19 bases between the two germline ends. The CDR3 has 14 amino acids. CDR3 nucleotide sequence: TGTGCCAGCTCCAACGGAGTGGCGGGAAACGAGCAGTACTTC. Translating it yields CASSNGVAGNEQYF.

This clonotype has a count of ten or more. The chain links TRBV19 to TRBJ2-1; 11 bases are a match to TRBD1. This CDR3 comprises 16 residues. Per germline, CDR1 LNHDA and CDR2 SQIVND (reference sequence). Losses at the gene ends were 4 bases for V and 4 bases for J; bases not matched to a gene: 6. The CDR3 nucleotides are TGTGCCAGTAGTACAATCCGGGACAGGGGGTACAATGAGCAGTTCTTC. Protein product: CASSTIRDRGYNEQFF.